This passage covers 19 T cell receptor beta chains from one sample sequenced in a study of CD8+ T cells in alopecia areata. Extracted RNA was reverse transcribed, and the resulting cDNA served as sequencing template. The assay was immunoSEQ multiplex PCR, and TCRdb's table has in-frame clones only and misses some. The sample records approximately 150,000 clones, 40% to 65% being singletons. Here the sequenced sample was CD4+ T cells sorted from blood, taken at week 0. The receptors stem from a human donor with alopecia areata.

V usage is TRBV7-9 and J usage is TRBJ1-4; D gene ambiguous. V was trimmed by 4 bases and J by 8 bases, leaving 14 bases between them. CDR1 and CDR2 (germline): SEHNR, FQNEAQ (reference sequence). The length of the CDR3 is 14 residues. For the CDR3, the DNA is TGTGCCAGCAGCTCAGTTCAGCCGGGGGAAAAACTGTTTTTT. Its translation is CASSSVQPGEKLFF.

This clone was recorded once. The genes are TRBV29-1 and TRBJ2-5, with TRBD2 matching 7 bases. J gave up 1 base and V 4 bases, and 9 bases lay outside the gene matches. The CDR3 has 15 residues. Germline lookup yields CDR1 SQVTM and CDR2 ANQGSEA. CDR3 protein: CSVGTLGTTQETQYF. The CDR3 DNA reads TGCAGCGTTGGGACTCTCGGGACTACCCAAGAGACCCAGTACTTC.

In its sample, this clone was seen once. The chain links TRBV19 to TRBJ2-7, with unresolved D. The germline V gene encodes CDR1 LNHDA and CDR2 SQIVND (reference sequence). The length of the CDR3 is 13 residues. V was shortened by 5 bases and J by 3 bases, with 11 bases between the two germline ends. CDR3: CASSLGRNYEQYF. Here the CDR3 DNA reads TGTGCCAGTAGTCTCGGACGGAACTACGAGCAGTACTTC.

The chain uses TRBV7-9 and TRBJ2-3; D not resolved. With 9 bases removed from V and 5 bases from J, the gap between germline ends came to 9 bases. The CDR3 spans 11 residues. Germline V lookup: CDR1 SEHNR, CDR2 FQNEAQ (reference sequence). CDR3 sequence: CARDERDTQYF. In DNA form, the CDR3 reads TGTGCCAGGGACGAGAGAGATACGCAGTATTTT. The entire variable domain, with the rest obtained from reference TRBV7-9 and TRBJ2-3, is as follows: DTGVSQNPRHKITKRGQNVTFRCDPISEHNRLYWYRQTLGQGPEFLTYFQNEAQLEKSRLLSDRFSAERPKGSFSTLEIQRTEQGDSAMYLCARDERDTQYFGPGTRLTVL.

This chain joins TRBV15 and TRBJ2-2; D possibly corresponds to TRBD1 (6 bases). The germline gives CDR1 LNHNV, CDR2 YYDKDF (reference sequence). The CDR3 is made up of 15 amino acids. V was trimmed by 5 bases and J by 4 bases, leaving 14 bases between them. CDR3 sequence reads: CATSGATGFTGELFF. The CDR3, as DNA: TGTGCCACCAGCGGCGCTACAGGGTTCACCGGGGAGCTGTTTTTT. Filled out from reference TRBV15 and TRBJ2-2, the complete variable domain reads DAMVIQNPRYQVTQFGKPVTLSCSQTLNHNVMYWYQQKSSQAPKLLFHYYDKDFNNEADTPDNFQSRRPNTSFCFLDIRSPGLGDTAMYLCATSGATGFTGELFFGEGSRLTVL.

This sequence joins TRBV6-4 and TRBJ2-5; the D gene is possibly TRBD2 (6 bases). The CDR3 is made up of 13 amino acids. V lost 6 bases and J lost 2, with 10 bases in between. CDR1 is MRHNA, CDR2 SNTAGT, per germline. This chain's CDR3 is CASRHSGQETQYF. The DNA of the CDR3 is TGTGCCAGCAGACATAGCGGACAAGAGACCCAGTACTTC.

The rearrangement uses TRBV2 and TRBJ2-7, with D unclear. This CDR3 contains 13 residues. Germline CDR1 and CDR2: SNHLY and FYNNEI. V was cut by 5 bases and J by 0 bases, with 8 bases left in between. This CDR3 is CASSFETSYEQYF. The CDR3 DNA reads as TGTGCCAGCAGTTTCGAGACCTCCTACGAGCAGTACTTC.

The chain is built from TRBV6-5 and TRBJ1-1; no clear D gene. Looked up from germline, CDR1 is MNHEY and CDR2 is SVGAGI. Trimming took off 2 bases at V and 2 bases at J, with 3 bases between the two ends. This CDR3 spans 12 amino acids. CDR3 coding DNA: TGTGCCAGCAGTTACAGTAACACTGAAGCTTTCTTT. This sequence encodes CASSYSNTEAFF.

Only a few counts were recorded for this clone. This sample also contains other DNA sequences that code for the same CDR3. The chain links TRBV6-4 to TRBJ2-1, with TRBD2 matching over 7 bases. The CDR3 extends over 15 amino acids. From germline, CDR1 is MRHNA and CDR2 SNTAGT. V gave up 2 bases and J gave up 5 bases; unmatched junction bases: 6. This CDR3 is CASSDPPSGNNEQFF. CDR3 nucleotides: TGTGCCAGCAGTGACCCTCCTAGCGGTAACAATGAGCAGTTCTTC.

The chain uses TRBV7-2 and TRBJ2-5; unclear D gene. Trimming took 0 bases from V and 1 from J, leaving 6 bases between them. The CDR3 covers 14 residues. Germline V gene lookup returns CDR1 SGHTA and CDR2 FQGNSA. The CDR3, as DNA: TGTGCCAGCAGCTTAGCCGGCAGCCAAGAGACCCAGTACTTC. Protein sequence: CASSLAGSQETQYF.

V usage is TRBV9 and J usage is TRBJ1-5; TRBD1 agrees at 8 bases. CDR1 SGDLS and CDR2 YYNGEE come from the germline V gene. V dropped 0 bases and J dropped 8; count of bases not matched to a gene: 4. CDR3 length equals 14 residues. CDR3 nucleotides: TGTGCCAGCAGCGTAGAGGGACAGGTGGAGCCCCAGCATTTT. This codes for CASSVEGQVEPQHF.

The chain combines TRBV2 with TRBJ2-3, with 10 bases identical to TRBD2. Germline V gene lookup returns CDR1 SNHLY and CDR2 FYNNEI. The ends lost 10 bases at V and 2 bases at J; junction bases unmatched: 6. The CDR3 spans 14 residues. Here the CDR3 reads CANSSGGLTDTQYF. In DNA form, the CDR3 reads TGTGCCAATTCTAGCGGGGGACTCACAGATACGCAGTATTTT.

Here the CDR3 reads CASSVAGLSYNEQFF. The DNA of the CDR3 is TGTGCCAGTAGTGTCGCGGGACTAAGCTACAATGAGCAGTTCTTC. The chain has TRBV19 and TRBJ2-1; 7 positions match TRBD2. CDR3 size: 15 residues. Germline V CDR1 and CDR2: LNHDA, SQIVND (reference sequence). The J segment lost 3 bases and the V segment lost 5 bases, leaving 7 bases of the junction unmatched.

Points on this clone: The same CDR3 is also encoded by other DNA sequences in this sample. The gene calls are TRBV29-1 and TRBJ2-5, with D hard to call. In germline, CDR1 is SQVTM, CDR2 ANQGSEA. With 4 bases removed from V and 5 bases from J, the gap between germline ends came to 5 bases. CDR3 length equals 10 residues. The DNA of the CDR3 is TGCAGCGTTGGACCGGAGACCCAGTACTTC. Its protein product is CSVGPETQYF.

V gene TRBV7-2 combines with J gene TRBJ2-7; 9 bases fit TRBD2. Germline V CDR1 and CDR2: SGHTA, FQGNSA. The CDR3 sequence is 14 residues long. Trimming at V came to 6 bases and at J to 3 bases, leaving 6 bases not matched to a gene. As DNA, the CDR3 is TGTGCCAGCAGTCCGCGGGGGGGCGGCTACGAGCAGTACTTC. Protein product: CASSPRGGGYEQYF.

The chain has TRBV29-1 and TRBJ1-1; 10 nucleotides match TRBD1. CDR3 length: 13 amino acids. CDR1 is SQVTM, CDR2 ANQGSEA, per germline. The V gene end was trimmed by 7 bases and the J gene end by 5 bases; junction bases not matched to a gene: 7. CDR3 nucleotides: TGCAGCGGCCACCGGGACAGGGGAACTGAAGCTTTCTTT. Translation gives CSGHRDRGTEAFF.

The rearrangement uses TRBV11-2 and TRBJ2-1; TRBD2 aligns across 11 bases. The germline gives CDR1 SGHAT, CDR2 FQNNGV. Unmatched junction bases numbered 2, after V lost 5 bases and J lost 2 bases. This CDR3 spans 15 amino acids. DNA of the CDR3: TGTGCCAGCAGCACTAGCGGGAGTCCCTACAATGAGCAGTTCTTC. Amino acids: CASSTSGSPYNEQFF.

Points on this clone: The sample carries other DNA sequences with the same CDR3. The chain has TRBV15 and TRBJ2-5; 8 bases agree with TRBD1. CDR3 length: 14 amino acids. Germline assignment: CDR1 LNHNV and CDR2 YYDKDF (reference sequence). V gave up 3 bases and J gave up 1 base; unmatched junction bases: 1. The CDR3 DNA reads TGTGCCACCAGCAGGGGACAGGTCCAAGAGACCCAGTACTTC. It codes for CATSRGQVQETQYF.

The CDR3 here is CASSLLVRGDAGDEQFF. DNA of the CDR3: TGTGCCAGCAGCTTACTTGTGCGCGGAGATGCTGGGGATGAGCAGTTCTTC. V is TRBV7-2 and J is TRBJ2-1; the D is unclear. The CDR3 has 17 amino acids. CDR1 SGHTA and CDR2 FQGNSA come from the germline V gene. Trimming stripped 2 bases from V and 8 bases from J, with 22 bases between.